Described below is a single T cell receptor (beta chain) sequence and its context. No antigen is known for it. The source of the sample is a study of T cell responses to AZD1222 COVID-19 vaccine. As for the study in general: Second-dose intervals near 4 or 12 weeks were combined. The study's findings and limits: Distributed over spike, vaccine-associated CD4 TCRs predominated at 160-218 and 743-854. It should be noted that donors were predominantly white British and more often female, and clonal diversity was possibly underestimated.

CDR3 length equals 16 residues. Between the trimmed V and J ends, which lost 7 bases and 5 bases, there was a span of 21 bases. Germline values: CDR1 MNHEY, CDR2 SMNVEV (reference sequence). Sequencing was performed with immunoSEQ multiplex PCR; in TCRdb, only in-frame clones are kept and a portion is missing. The repertoire holds roughly 130,000 clones, about 91% seen once, with roughly 3% in the top ten. Here the sequenced sample was peripheral blood, taken on day 0 of AZD1222 vaccination. The chain employs TRBV27 and TRBJ2-1; D assignment may be TRBD1 or TRBD2 (5 bases each). The sequence came from an adult in good health. The CDR3 DNA is TGTGCCAGCACCGAAAGCATGGGGGAGAGGAACAATGAGCAGTTCTTC. Its protein product is CASTESMGERNNEQFF.